This T cell receptor beta chain was recorded in a study of beta chain features in type 1 diabetes. General observations from the study: In all four CD4+ subsets, TCRB CDR3 length was significantly, moderately reduced in type 1 diabetes.

Investigators reverse transcribed all isolated RNA, so they sequenced expressed TCRB transcripts. Using immunoSEQ multiplex PCR, the repertoire was profiled, and TCRdb retains in-frame clones only, with some absent. The table records more than 100,000 clones, approximately 10% of them present only once. This clone came up many times. What it binds is unknown. The CDR3 consists of 14 residues. Germline V lookup: CDR1 LGHNA, CDR2 YNFKEQ. The V segment lost 4 bases and the J segment 3 bases; nucleotides outside the gene matches: 5. The material sequenced was central memory CD4+ T cells from blood. The source is a man aged 30-40 years with type 1 diabetes. The chain has TRBV4-2 and TRBJ2-5; 7 nucleotides match TRBD1. The CDR3 DNA is TGTGCCAGCAGCCTTAAGACAGGGAAAGAGACCCAGTACTTC. Translated: CASSLKTGKETQYF.